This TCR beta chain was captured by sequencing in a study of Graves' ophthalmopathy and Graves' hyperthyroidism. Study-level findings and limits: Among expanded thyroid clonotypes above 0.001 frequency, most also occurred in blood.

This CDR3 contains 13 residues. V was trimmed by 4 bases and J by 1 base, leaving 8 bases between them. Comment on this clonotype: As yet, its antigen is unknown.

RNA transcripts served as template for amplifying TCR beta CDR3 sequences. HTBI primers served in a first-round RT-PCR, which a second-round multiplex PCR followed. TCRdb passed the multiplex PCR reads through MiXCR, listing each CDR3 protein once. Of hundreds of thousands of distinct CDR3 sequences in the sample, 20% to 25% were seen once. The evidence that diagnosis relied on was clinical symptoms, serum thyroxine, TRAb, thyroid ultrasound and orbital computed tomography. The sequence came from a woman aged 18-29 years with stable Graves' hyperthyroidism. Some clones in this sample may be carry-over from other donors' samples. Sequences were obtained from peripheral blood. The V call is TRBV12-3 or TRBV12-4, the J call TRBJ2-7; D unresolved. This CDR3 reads CASSWLQSYEQYF. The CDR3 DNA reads TGTGCCAGCAGTTGGTTACAGTCCTACGAGCAGTACTTC.